This is a list of T cell receptor beta chains from one sample in a study of cytomegalovirus exposure and HLA in healthy donors. The table came from immunoSEQ multiplex PCR; TCRdb's copy has only in-frame clones and leaves some out. The table includes 100,000 to 150,000 clones, about two thirds detected once. The sequenced material came from PBMCs. These receptors were obtained from a man between 25 and 39 years old in good health and CMV-seronegative. The CDR3 runs from the conserved cysteine through the conserved F or W. The D gene is left open where the match is weak. Some rows mark clone size as missing; the rest say once, few, many or name a class of expanded clone.

CDR3 length | J gene | D gene | clone size | V gene | CDR3 DNA | CDR3 protein
14 | TRBJ1-2 | . | . | TRBV13 | TGTGCCAGCAGCTTAACACAGGGAAGTGATGGCTACACCTTC | CASSLTQGSDGYTF
15 | TRBJ1-2 | TRBD1 | . | TRBV27 | TGTGCCAGCAGCCTCCTAACAGGGGTCGCCTATGGCTACACCTTC | CASSLLTGVAYGYTF
15 | TRBJ2-6 | TRBD1 | . | TRBV2 | TGTGCCGGAACAGGGGGCGCGAGTGGGGCCAACGTCCTGACTTTC | CAGTGGASGANVLTF
13 | TRBJ1-6 | TRBD1 | . | TRBV2 | TGTGCCAGCAGATGGACAGGGGGGGAGACCCTCCACTTT | CASRWTGGETLHF
15 | TRBJ2-5 | . | . | TRBV5-4 | TGTGCCAGCGGCTCACTGGCTAGCATCCAAGAGACCCAGTACTTC | CASGSLASIQETQYF
16 | TRBJ1-2 | . | . | TRBV6-6 | TGTGCCAGCAGTTACTCGGTCATTCATAGCACATATGGCTACACCTTC | CASSYSVIHSTYGYTF
15 | TRBJ2-3 | TRBD2 | . | TRBV11-2 | TGTGCCAGCAGCTTTTGGGGGGGTAACACAGATACGCAGTATTTT | CASSFWGGNTDTQYF
16 | TRBJ1-2 | . | . | TRBV7-2 | TGTGCCAGCAGCTTAACGATAGGACCTCCTTCGGGAAGCTACACCTTC | CASSLTIGPPSGSYTF
13 | TRBJ1-2 | TRBD1 | few | TRBV6-5 | TGTGCCAGCAGTTGGACAGGGGAGGGTGGCTACACCTTC | CASSWTGEGGYTF
14 | TRBJ1-1 | . | . | TRBV5-1 | TGCGCCAGCAGCTTGGCCCAGGGGAACACTGAAGCTTTCTTT | CASSLAQGNTEAFF
14 | TRBJ1-4 | TRBD1 | . | TRBV6-5 | TGTGCCAGCAGTCTGGACAGGGGAGATGAAAAACTGTTTTTT | CASSLDRGDEKLFF
12 | TRBJ2-5 | TRBD1 | . | TRBV2 | TGTGCCAGTACAGGGGTGGGGGAGACCCAGTACTTC | CASTGVGETQYF
12 | TRBJ2-1 | . | few | TRBV7-8 | TGTGCCAGCTCCGGGGGAACCAATGAGCAGTTCTTC | CASSGGTNEQFF
14 | TRBJ1-4 | . | . | TRBV6-1 | TGTGCCAGCAGCATCCTAGTCGGGAGTGAAAAACTGTTTTTT | CASSILVGSEKLFF
21 | TRBJ2-6 | TRBD2 | . | TRBV15 | TGTGCCACCAGCAACCCGGCGAGAGTGACTAGCGGGGGGTCTGGGGCCAACGTCCTGACTTTC | CATSNPARVTSGGSGANVLTF
16 | TRBJ2-2 | . | . | TRBV6-5 | TGTGCCAGCAGTTACACCTCAAGGACAGTCACCGGGGAGCTGTTTTTT | CASSYTSRTVTGELFF
15 | TRBJ2-2 | TRBD1 | . | TRBV5-5 | TGTGCCAGCAGCACCCGGGACAGGGTGGGCGGGGAGCTGTTTTTT | CASSTRDRVGGELFF
14 | TRBJ2-1 | TRBD1 | . | TRBV5-4 | TGTGCCAGCAGCGCCGACAGGGGTATAGATGAGCAGTTCTTC | CASSADRGIDEQFF
13 | TRBJ2-7 | . | . | TRBV7-9 | TGTGCCAGCAGCTCGGAGCTTGTGGGTGAGCAGTACTTC | CASSSELVGEQYF
16 | TRBJ1-2 | TRBD1 | . | TRBV6-1 | TGTGCCAGCAGTGGCCTAGACGGGACAGGGTCGGATGGCTACACCTTC | CASSGLDGTGSDGYTF
10 | TRBJ2-7 | . | . | TRBV19 | TGTGCCAGCAAGTACTACGAGCAGTACTTC | CASKYYEQYF
16 | TRBJ2-5 | TRBD1 | . | TRBV10-3 | TGTGCCATCAGGGCCACGACAGGGGATAGGGGAGAGACCCAGTACTTC | CAIRATTGDRGETQYF
14 | TRBJ2-1 | TRBD2 | . | TRBV2 | TGTGCCAGCAGTGGCCGGGGGGGGCTCGATGAGCAGTTCTTC | CASSGRGGLDEQFF
17 | TRBJ2-1 | TRBD2 | . | TRBV7-9 | TGTGCCAGCAGCTCGACCGGACTAGCGGGGATATACAATGAGCAGTTCTTC | CASSSTGLAGIYNEQFF
13 | TRBJ2-7 | . | . | TRBV27 | TGTGCCAGCAGCCGCGGCACTACCTACGAGCAGTACTTC | CASSRGTTYEQYF
15 | TRBJ1-2 | . | . | TRBV7-9 | TGTGCCAGCAGCTCCACAGGGTCGAACTACTATGGCTACACCTTC | CASSSTGSNYYGYTF
14 | TRBJ2-7 | . | . | TRBV7-2 | TGTGCCAGCAGCCACGCAAGCGGAGCCTACGAGCAGTACTTC | CASSHASGAYEQYF
17 | TRBJ2-5 | TRBD2 | . | TRBV7-2 | TGTGCCAGCAGCCCAAGCCTTATAGCGGGGGGTCAAGAGACCCAGTACTTC | CASSPSLIAGGQETQYF
16 | TRBJ1-2 | . | . | TRBV7-9 | TGTTCCAGCAGCCCAAAGACAGCTCTGACGGACTATGGCTACACCTTC | CSSSPKTALTDYGYTF
17 | TRBJ2-5 | TRBD2 | . | TRBV5-1 | TGCGCCAGCAGCTTGGCCTTCGGGACTAACCTCGGGGAGACCCAGTACTTC | CASSLAFGTNLGETQYF
13 | TRBJ2-3 | . | few | TRBV6-5 | TGTGCCAGCAGATCGGGAATCACAGATACGCAGTATTTT | CASRSGITDTQYF
14 | TRBJ2-1 | TRBD1 | . | TRBV29-1 | TGCAGCGTTGTAAGGACAGGGAACTACAATGAGCAGTTCTTC | CSVVRTGNYNEQFF
16 | TRBJ2-3 | . | . | TRBV7-2 | TGTGCCAGTGTCCCCCATCCCCCTAGCCCCCAGGATACGCAGTATTTT | CASVPHPPSPQDTQYF
11 | TRBJ1-1 | . | few | TRBV6-1 | TGTGCCAGCAGTTATGGGGGCTTGGCTTTCTTT | CASSYGGLAFF
14 | TRBJ2-5 | . | . | TRBV6-5 | TGTGCCAGCAAATTCGGCGGGGCTGGGGAGACCCAGTACTTC | CASKFGGAGETQYF
14 | TRBJ2-3 | . | . | TRBV6-5 | TGTGCCAGCAGTTTAGATACCCTTACAGATACGCAGTATTTT | CASSLDTLTDTQYF
15 | TRBJ2-4 | TRBD2 | . | TRBV27 | TGTGCCAGCAGTCCCTCGGGACTAGGGTTATACATTCAGTACTTC | CASSPSGLGLYIQYF
15 | TRBJ1-1 | . | . | TRBV9 | TGTGCCAGCAGCCCAATAATGGGACAGAACACTGAAGCTTTCTTT | CASSPIMGQNTEAFF
14 | TRBJ2-7 | . | . | TRBV7-9 | TGTGCCAGCAGCTCACCCACCCTCCGGGACGAGCAGTACTTC | CASSSPTLRDEQYF
14 | TRBJ2-7 | TRBD1 | . | TRBV28 | TGTGCCAGCACCCGGACAGGGGGCCGGCACGAGCAGTACTTC | CASTRTGGRHEQYF
14 | TRBJ1-2 | TRBD1 | . | TRBV28 | TGTGCCAGCAGTTCACCCGGGACAGGGCTTGGCTACACCTTC | CASSSPGTGLGYTF
14 | TRBJ1-1 | . | . | TRBV4-3 | TGCGCCAGCAGCCAAGAAAGTTACGGGACTGAAGCTTTCTTT | CASSQESYGTEAFF
15 | TRBJ2-7 | TRBD1 | . | TRBV11-3 | TGTGCCAGCAGCTTAGGGACAGGGGTCCTTTACGAGCAGTACTTC | CASSLGTGVLYEQYF
18 | TRBJ2-6 | TRBD2 | . | TRBV13 | TGTGCCAGCAGCCATCCGACTAGCGGGGGCTCTGGGGCCAACGTCCTGACTTTC | CASSHPTSGGSGANVLTF
14 | TRBJ1-1 | . | . | TRBV2 | TGTGCCAGCAGTGAGGGACAACTCAACACTGAAGCTTTCTTT | CASSEGQLNTEAFF
13 | TRBJ1-1 | TRBD1 | . | TRBV29-1 | TGCAGCGGGATACAGGGGGCCAGCACTGAAGCTTTCTTT | CSGIQGASTEAFF
18 | TRBJ2-6 | . | . | TRBV7-3 | TGTGCCAGCAGCTTAACTCACAGGCCAAACTCTGGGGCCAACGTCCTGACTTTC | CASSLTHRPNSGANVLTF
12 | TRBJ1-1 | . | . | TRBV28 | TGTGCCAGTGACGGGTTAAACACTGAAGCTTTCTTT | CASDGLNTEAFF
15 | TRBJ2-7 | TRBD1 | . | TRBV27 | TGTGCCAGCAGTTTAGACAGGGTTTCGTCCTACGAGCAGTACTTC | CASSLDRVSSYEQYF
16 | TRBJ1-5 | TRBD1 | . | TRBV28 | TGTGCCAGCAGTCCTATACAGGGGGATAGCAATCAGCCCCAGCATTTT | CASSPIQGDSNQPQHF
17 | TRBJ1-2 | TRBD1 | . | TRBV9 | TGTGCCAGCAGCGTAGGACAGGGTCCCCTTAGGAAGTTTGGCTACACCTTC | CASSVGQGPLRKFGYTF
13 | TRBJ1-1 | . | . | TRBV30 | TGTGCCTGGAGTGTACTGACTGACACTGAAGCTTTCTTT | CAWSVLTDTEAFF
15 | TRBJ1-5 | . | . | TRBV7-2 | TGTGCCAGCAGCTTAGGGAGTTGGGGCAATCAGCCCCAGCATTTT | CASSLGSWGNQPQHF
16 | TRBJ1-5 | . | . | TRBV27 | TGTGCCAGCAGTGATAGGGCTGGGGTGGGGGGTCAGCCCCAGCATTTT | CASSDRAGVGGQPQHF
15 | TRBJ2-5 | TRBD2 | few | TRBV25-1 | TGTGCCAGCTCCCCCCGTCAGCGGGGGGGCCAAGAGCAGTACTTC | CASSPRQRGGQEQYF